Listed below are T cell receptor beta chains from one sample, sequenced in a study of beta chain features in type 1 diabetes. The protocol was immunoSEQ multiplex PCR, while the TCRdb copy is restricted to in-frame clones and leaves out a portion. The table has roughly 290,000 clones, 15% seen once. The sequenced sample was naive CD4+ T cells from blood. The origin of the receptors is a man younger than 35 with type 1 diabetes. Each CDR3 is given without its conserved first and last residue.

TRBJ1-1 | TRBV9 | ASSGVSNTEAF
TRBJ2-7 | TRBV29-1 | SVAGAVSYEQY
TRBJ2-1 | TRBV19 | ASRPTGGSVDEQF
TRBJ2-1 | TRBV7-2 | ASSSHSGRTYNEQF
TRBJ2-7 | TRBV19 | ASSIFGQGTYEQY
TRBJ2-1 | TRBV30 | AWSVWEDSYNEQF
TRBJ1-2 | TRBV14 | ASSQDTGRYGYT
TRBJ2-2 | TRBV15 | ATSLMYGAGELF
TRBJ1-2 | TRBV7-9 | ASSHYRDSINYGYT
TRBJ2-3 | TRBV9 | ASSPPGGGGGADTQY
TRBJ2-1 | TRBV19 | ASSIDSGDYNEQF
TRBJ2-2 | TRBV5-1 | ASTGPGELF
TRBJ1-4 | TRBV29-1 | SVQGATNEKLF
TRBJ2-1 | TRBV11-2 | ASSYHRLQF
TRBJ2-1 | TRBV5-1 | ASRSTGVPYNEQF
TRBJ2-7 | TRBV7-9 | ASSPPGRAHEQY
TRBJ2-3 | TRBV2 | ASSRGQGLSTDTQY
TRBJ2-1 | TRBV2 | ASRLAREQF
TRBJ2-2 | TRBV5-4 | ASSVSDRAGGELF
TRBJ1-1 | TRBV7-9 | ASSYRGPGNTEAF
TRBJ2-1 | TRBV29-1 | SVAWRLAGPYNEQF
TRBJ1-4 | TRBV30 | AWSVFGVGSNEKLF
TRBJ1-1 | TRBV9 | ASSAWANTEAF
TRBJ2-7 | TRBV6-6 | ASSLTGPYEQY
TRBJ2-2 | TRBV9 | ASSVALAGGTGELF
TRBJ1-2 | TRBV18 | ASSPSGDRGDYGYT
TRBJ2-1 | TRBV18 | ASRRSSGRNEQF
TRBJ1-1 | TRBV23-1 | ASSGGLGRRRGNTEAF
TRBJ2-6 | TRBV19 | ASSMASGGLVSGANVLT
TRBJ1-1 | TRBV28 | ASSFQGTMVTEAF
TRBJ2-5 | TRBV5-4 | ASSPTSHQETQY
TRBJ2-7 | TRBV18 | ASSPRDRSYEQY
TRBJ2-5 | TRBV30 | AWSPSGTSGMGETQY
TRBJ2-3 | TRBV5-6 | ASSLDRGRRTDTQY
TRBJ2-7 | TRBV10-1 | ASSEYERAAYEQY
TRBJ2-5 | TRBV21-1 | ASSKWFGGTGEEETQY
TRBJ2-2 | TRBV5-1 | ASSSSGQGNTGELF
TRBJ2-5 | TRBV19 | ASSGTSGAYQETQY
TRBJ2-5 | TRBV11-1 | ASSLAGVAETQY
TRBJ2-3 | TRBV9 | ASSVRPSGGDPDTQY
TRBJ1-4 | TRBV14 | ASSQDKPNRLF
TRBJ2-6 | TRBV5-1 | ASSLGATGSGANVLT
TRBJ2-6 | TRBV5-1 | ASSYPSGRGPTGANVLT
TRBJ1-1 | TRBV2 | ASIPMNTEAF
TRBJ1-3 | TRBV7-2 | ASSLYPGMIGNTIY
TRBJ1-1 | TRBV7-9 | ASGRDPFDTEAF
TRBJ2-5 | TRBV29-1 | SVGTGGQETQY
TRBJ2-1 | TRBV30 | AWSVIGGRAQF
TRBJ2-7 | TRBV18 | ASSPGQGIEQY
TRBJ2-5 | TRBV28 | ASSLPGHPQETQY
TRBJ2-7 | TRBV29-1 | SVAESGWSEQY
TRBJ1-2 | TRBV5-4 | ASSINRVANYGYT
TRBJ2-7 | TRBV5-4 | ASSLSGGQIYEQY
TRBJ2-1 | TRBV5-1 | ASSLVPSGSYNEQF
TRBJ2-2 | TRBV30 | AWRIGEGTGELF